The present T cell receptor beta chain was sequenced within a study of cytomegalovirus exposure and HLA in healthy donors. Study context: Roughly 180 million T cells yielded around 120 million unique TCR beta sequences in earlier analysis.

Study-level points and caveats: Among TCR beta chains of equal frequency, HLA-associated ones were more clonally expanded in a later analysis. From TCR beta sequences, most subjects' HLA-A and HLA-B alleles were reportedly predicted accurately.

On this clone itself: The antigen is unknown.

PCR amplification relied on 60 Vbeta primers (plus 13 Jbeta primers). Sequencing was performed with immunoSEQ multiplex PCR; in TCRdb, only in-frame clones are kept and a portion is missing. Among some 180,000 clones, about 80% were seen once, and the ten largest hold 3.7%. Germline assignment: CDR1 MNHEY and CDR2 SMNVEV (reference sequence). Trimming pared 6 bases from V and 2 bases from J, leaving 14 bases between. The CDR3 runs to 14 residues. The TCR sequence derives from a woman between 55 and 75 years old in good health and CMV-seropositive. The sequenced sample consisted of PBMCs. V and J are TRBV27 and TRBJ2-7, with D possibly being TRBD1 (6 bases). CDR3: CASRDTGTPYEQYF. The CDR3 coding sequence is TGTGCCAGCAGGGATACAGGGACCCCCTACGAGCAGTACTTC.